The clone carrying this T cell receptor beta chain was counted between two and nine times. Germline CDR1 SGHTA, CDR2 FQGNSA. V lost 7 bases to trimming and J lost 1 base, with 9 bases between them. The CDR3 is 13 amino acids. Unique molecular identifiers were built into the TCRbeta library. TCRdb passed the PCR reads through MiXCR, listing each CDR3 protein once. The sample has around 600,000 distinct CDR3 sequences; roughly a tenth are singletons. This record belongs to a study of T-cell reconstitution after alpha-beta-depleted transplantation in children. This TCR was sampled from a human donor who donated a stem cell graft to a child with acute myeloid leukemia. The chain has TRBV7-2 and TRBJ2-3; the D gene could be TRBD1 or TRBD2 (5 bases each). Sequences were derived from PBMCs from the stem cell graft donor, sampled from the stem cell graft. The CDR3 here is CASKLGGTDTQYF. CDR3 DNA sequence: TGTGCCAGCAAACTGGGGGGCACAGATACGCAGTATTTT. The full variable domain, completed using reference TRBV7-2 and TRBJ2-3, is GAGVSQSPSNKVTEKGKDVELRCDPISGHTALYWYRQSLGQGLEFLIYFQGNSAPDKSGLPSDRFSAERTGGSVSTLTIQRTQQEDSAVYLCASKLGGTDTQYFGPGTRLTVL.